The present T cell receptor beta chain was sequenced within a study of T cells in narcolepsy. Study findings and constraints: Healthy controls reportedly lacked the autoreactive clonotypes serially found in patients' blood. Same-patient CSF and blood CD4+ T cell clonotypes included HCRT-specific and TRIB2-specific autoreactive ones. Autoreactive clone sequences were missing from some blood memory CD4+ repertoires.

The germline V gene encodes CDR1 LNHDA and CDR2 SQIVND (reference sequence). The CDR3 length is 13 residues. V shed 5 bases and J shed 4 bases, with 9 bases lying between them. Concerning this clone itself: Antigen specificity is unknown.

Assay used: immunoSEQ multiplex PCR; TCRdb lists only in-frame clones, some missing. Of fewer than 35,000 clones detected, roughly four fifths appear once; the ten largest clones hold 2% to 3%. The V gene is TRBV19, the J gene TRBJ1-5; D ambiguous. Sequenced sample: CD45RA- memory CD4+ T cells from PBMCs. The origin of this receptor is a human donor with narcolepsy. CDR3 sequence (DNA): TGTGCCAGTAGTTCCACCCAGAATCAGCCCCAGCATTTT. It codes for CASSSTQNQPQHF.